This T cell receptor (beta chain) is drawn from a study of cytomegalovirus exposure and HLA in healthy donors. For the study at large: As released early, the data held roughly 85 million unique TCRs from HLA-typed donors. Study-wide results and caveats: Whilst most TCR sequences proved rare, a subset of public TCRs occurred across many donors. Reports described diagnosis of cytomegalovirus status by the classifier as highly specific and sensitive. Being productive about 90% or about 30% of the time was typical of most TCR beta V segments in an earlier analysis.

V was trimmed by 0 bases and J by 5 bases, leaving 10 bases between them. Germline lookup yields CDR1 SGHRS and CDR2 YFSETQ. The CDR3 has 14 residues. As for this clone: Its antigen is not identified.

The PCR used 60 Vbeta and 13 Jbeta primers. Sequenced by immunoSEQ multiplex PCR; TCRdb stores in-frame clones only, minus some. The sample contains about 160,000 clones, over 70% of which appear only once. The source of this sequence is a man between 45 and 60 years old in good health and CMV-seropositive. Input material: PBMCs. This sequence joins TRBV5-1 and TRBJ2-3; no reliable D call. In nucleotides, the CDR3 is TGCGCCAGCAGCTTGGCTGGGCAAGGAGATACGCAGTATTTT. It encodes CASSLAGQGDTQYF.